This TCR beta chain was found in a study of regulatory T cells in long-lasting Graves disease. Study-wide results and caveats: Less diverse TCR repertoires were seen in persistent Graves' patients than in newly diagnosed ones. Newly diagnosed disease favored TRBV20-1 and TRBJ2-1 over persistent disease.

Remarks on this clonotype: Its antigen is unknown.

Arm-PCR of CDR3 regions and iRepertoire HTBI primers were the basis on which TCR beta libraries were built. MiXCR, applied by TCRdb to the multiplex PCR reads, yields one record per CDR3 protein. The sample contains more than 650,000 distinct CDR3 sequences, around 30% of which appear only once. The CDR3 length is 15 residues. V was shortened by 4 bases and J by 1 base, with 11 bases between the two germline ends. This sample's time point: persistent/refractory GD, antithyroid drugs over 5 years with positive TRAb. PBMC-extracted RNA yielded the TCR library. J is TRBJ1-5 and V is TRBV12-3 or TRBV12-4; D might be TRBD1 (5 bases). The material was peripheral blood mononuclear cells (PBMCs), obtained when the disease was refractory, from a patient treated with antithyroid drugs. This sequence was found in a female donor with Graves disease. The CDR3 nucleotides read TGTGCCAGCAGTTGGCAGGGAGGAAGCAATCAGCCCCAGCATTTT. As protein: CASSWQGGSNQPQHF.